This TCR beta chain was recorded in a study of regulatory T cells in long-lasting Graves disease. Study overall: Persistence in Graves' disease denoted antithyroid drug use beyond 5 years alongside positive TSH receptor antibodies. Study-level points and caveats: It was peripheral blood alone, not thyroid tissue, that was studied. Among the persistent patients, roughly 2,500 public clonotypes were shared, more than the 750 to 1,000 shared among new patients.

CDR3 length: 15 amino acids. V shed 1 base and J shed 1 base, with 13 bases lying between them. Looked up from germline, CDR1 is GTSNPN and CDR2 is SVGIG (reference sequence). Construction of the TCR beta libraries employed iRepertoire HTBI primers in conjunction with Arm-PCR of CDR3 regions. TCRdb re-called the multiplex PCR reads with MiXCR, one entry per CDR3 protein. The sample yields around 460,000 distinct CDR3 sequences, approximately 23% seen once. This clonotype was detected a few times. The antigen remains unidentified. Time point here: persistent/refractory GD, antithyroid drugs over 5 years with positive TRAb. Generation of the TCR library employed RNA extracted from PBMCs. Recruitment took place at an endocrinology department in Xi'an, China.

The TCR originated in a female donor with Graves disease. The gene calls are TRBV30 and TRBJ1-1, with D possibly TRBD1 on 5 matching bases. The starting material was peripheral blood mononuclear cells (PBMCs), obtained when the disease was refractory, from a patient treated with antithyroid drugs. This chain's CDR3 is CAWSGSRVANTEAFF. For the CDR3, the DNA is TGTGCCTGGAGTGGGAGCAGGGTTGCGAACACTGAAGCTTTCTTT.